A single sample gave rise to the 28 T cell receptor beta chains below, sequenced in a study of identical twins. MiXCR, run by TCRdb on the 5' RACE reads, gives a single entry per CDR3 protein. The repertoire has about 290,000 distinct CDR3 sequences, 9.5% of them found once; the top ten carry approximately 6.5%. This same sample was also taken into another study, of yellow fever vaccine responses in identical twins.

The specimen was CD8+ T cells sorted from blood. All receptors come from a woman younger than 35 in good health.

V and J are TRBV7-2 and TRBJ2-2, with D possibly being TRBD1 (5 bases). V lost 5 bases and J lost 3, with 19 bases in between. Germline CDR1 and CDR2: SGHTA and FQGNSA. This CDR3 has 17 residues. The CDR3 DNA reads as TGTGCCAGCAGCCTACCCGCAGGGAACAGTTACACCGGGGAGCTGTTTTTT. Amino acids: CASSLPAGNSYTGELFF.

The sample holds one count of this clonotype. The chain recombines TRBV7-6 with TRBJ2-5; D uncertain. This CDR3 is 13 amino acids long. Germline assignment: CDR1 SGHVS and CDR2 FNYEAQ. V lost 5 bases, J lost 1 base, and 8 bases lay in between. The CDR3 is CASSPAIQETQYF. The CDR3 DNA follows: TGTGCCAGCAGCCCCGCCATCCAAGAGACCCAGTACTTC. Filled out from reference TRBV7-6 and TRBJ2-5, the complete variable domain reads GAGVSQSPRYKVTKRGQDVALRCDPISGHVSLYWYRQALGQGPEFLTYFNYEAQQDKSGLPNDRFSAERPEGSISTLTIQRTEQRDSAMYRCASSPAIQETQYFGPGTRLLVL.

This clonotype was detected ten times or more. CDR3 loop: CASSLGTGINEQFF. As DNA, the CDR3 is TGTGCCAGCAGCTTGGGGACAGGGATCAATGAGCAGTTCTTC. This chain connects TRBV5-6 to TRBJ2-1; 8 positions match TRBD1. V was pared by 0 bases and J by 6 bases, with 2 bases of the junction left unmatched. This CDR3 has 14 residues. CDR1 and CDR2 from the germline V gene are SGHDT and YYEEEE.

This clonotype occurred many times. In DNA form, the CDR3 reads TGTGCCAGCAGCTTAGCCCCCAGGACAAACACAGATACGCAGTATTTT. It encodes CASSLAPRTNTDTQYF. V usage is TRBV7-9 and J usage is TRBJ2-3; TRBD1 might be the D (5 bases). This CDR3 is built from 16 residues. In germline, CDR1 is SEHNR, CDR2 FQNEAQ (reference sequence). V gave up 0 bases and J gave up 2 bases, with 12 bases separating them.

This clonotype was seen a few times. The V call is TRBV29-1, the J call TRBJ2-7, with 13 positions matching TRBD2. The V gene's germline CDR1 is SQVTM and CDR2 ANQGSEA. The CDR3 sequence is 15 residues long. The V and J ends lost 2 bases and 3 bases, in that order; junction bases with no gene match: 4. CDR3 in amino acids: CSVEWGLAGYYEQYF. The CDR3 DNA reads TGCAGCGTTGAATGGGGACTAGCGGGATACTACGAGCAGTACTTC.

This clonotype has a count of ten or more. The V and J genes are TRBV12-3 or TRBV12-4 and TRBJ2-7, with D uncertain. V was cut by 6 bases and J by 3 bases, with 9 bases left in between. The CDR3 extends over 12 amino acids. This CDR3 is CASSHPNYEQYF. The CDR3 DNA is TGTGCCAGCAGCCATCCGAACTACGAGCAGTACTTC.

In its sample, this clonotype was seen many times. V is TRBV29-1 and J is TRBJ2-7; D gene unclear. Germline V CDR1 and CDR2: SQVTM, ANQGSEA. The CDR3 runs 14 residues. V was shortened by 5 bases and J by 0 bases, with 14 bases between the two germline ends. The CDR3 reads CSVTTPGSSYEQYF. The CDR3 DNA reads TGCAGCGTTACAACTCCCGGAAGCTCCTACGAGCAGTACTTC.

In this sample, this clonotype turned up many times. This sequence joins TRBV7-9 and TRBJ2-1; possible D gene TRBD1, 6 bases. Germline CDR1 reads SEHNR; CDR2 reads FQNEAQ (reference sequence). The CDR3 length is 15 residues. Trimming stripped 5 bases from V and 2 bases from J, with 13 bases between. CDR3 protein: CASSQGSDPYNEQFF. CDR3 nucleotides: TGTGCCAGCAGCCAGGGGTCGGACCCCTACAATGAGCAGTTCTTC.

CDR3 amino acids: CASSFIAAAGEEQFF. The CDR3, as DNA: TGTGCCAGCAGCTTTATCGCAGCGGCGGGGGAGGAGCAGTTCTTC. This sequence joins TRBV5-6 and TRBJ2-1, with 7 bases matching TRBD2. This CDR3 contains 15 residues. Trimming at V came to 2 bases and at J to 10 bases, leaving 12 bases not matched to a gene. Germline-derived CDR1 and CDR2 are SGHDT and YYEEEE. Together with reference TRBV5-6 and TRBJ2-1, the CDR3 gives the full variable domain: DAGVTQSPTHLIKTRGQQVTLRCSPKSGHDTVSWYQQALGQGPQFIFQYYEEEERQRGNFPDRFSGHQFPNYSSELNVNALLLGDSALYLCASSFIAAAGEEQFFGPGTRLTVL.

This clonotype was picked up many times. The J gene is TRBJ2-1, the V gene TRBV7-6, with 10 bases that match TRBD2. This CDR3 comprises 14 residues. V shed 0 bases and J 8 bases; nucleotides not matched to a gene: 1. Germline V gene lookup returns CDR1 SGHVS and CDR2 FNYEAQ. The CDR3 DNA is TGTGCCAGCAGCTTAGCGACTAGCGGGCATGAGCAGTTCTTC. Protein: CASSLATSGHEQFF.

V gene TRBV29-1 combines with J gene TRBJ2-7, with TRBD2 matching 7 bases. This CDR3 comprises 13 residues. Germline V gene data show CDR1 as SQVTM and CDR2 as ANQGSEA. Trimming at V came to 1 base and at J to 5 bases, leaving 5 bases not matched to a gene. The CDR3 loop is CSVEVGGPDEQYF. The CDR3, as DNA: TGCAGCGTTGAAGTGGGAGGGCCCGACGAGCAGTACTTC.

The chain joins TRBV5-1 to TRBJ2-7; tentatively, D is TRBD1 (6 bases). Per germline, CDR1 SGHRS and CDR2 YFSETQ. V gave up 2 bases and J gave up 2 bases, with 11 bases separating them. The CDR3 contains 14 residues. Here the CDR3 reads CASSFRGLAYEQYF. CDR3 DNA sequence: TGCGCCAGCAGCTTTAGGGGGTTAGCCTACGAGCAGTACTTC.

This clonotype has at least ten counts. V gene TRBV4-2 combines with J gene TRBJ2-1; 11 bases map to TRBD2. The V segment lost 0 bases and the J segment 5 bases; nucleotides outside the gene matches: 3. The CDR3 has 16 amino acids. Germline CDR1 is LGHNA and CDR2 is YNFKEQ. CDR3 loop: CASSQELGLADNEQFF. For the CDR3, the DNA is TGTGCCAGCAGCCAAGAGTTGGGACTAGCGGACAATGAGCAGTTCTTC.

This clonotype was found many times. This rearrangement joins TRBV7-9 to TRBJ2-5; the match to TRBD2 covers 13 bases. This CDR3 is built from 16 residues. With 4 bases clipped from V and 2 bases from J, the junction kept 4 bases outside the gene matches. CDR1 and CDR2 (germline): SEHNR, FQNEAQ (reference sequence). Here the CDR3 reads CASSSTSGGKQETQYF. The CDR3 nucleotides are TGTGCCAGCAGCTCGACTAGCGGGGGGAAACAAGAGACCCAGTACTTC.

This chain links TRBV6-5 with TRBJ2-1; D possibly corresponds to TRBD1 (6 bases). Germline V gene data show CDR1 as MNHEY and CDR2 as SVGAGI. V lost 4 bases and J lost 8, with 9 bases in between. The CDR3 consists of 12 residues. CDR3 DNA sequence: TGTGCCAGCAGTTCACAGGGCTATGAGCAGTTCTTC. Its translation is CASSSQGYEQFF.

This clonotype was observed at least ten times. The chain couples TRBV7-3 to TRBJ2-1, with a weak D call TRBD1 (6 bases). Looked up from germline, CDR1 is SGHTA and CDR2 is FQGTGA. This CDR3 contains 15 residues. V was pared by 1 base and J by 6 bases, with 13 bases between. The CDR3 loop reads CASSLMAGERNEQFF. The CDR3 DNA reads as TGTGCCAGCAGCTTAATGGCAGGGGAACGCAATGAGCAGTTCTTC.

This clonotype was seen repeatedly, ten times or more. V gene TRBV12-3 or TRBV12-4 combines with J gene TRBJ2-1; 8 nucleotides match TRBD1. The CDR3 extends over 17 amino acids. J was trimmed by 5 bases and V by 3 bases; bases with no gene match: 12. CDR3 loop: CASSFSAVDRVNNEQFF. In DNA form, the CDR3 reads TGTGCCAGCAGTTTTTCCGCCGTGGACAGGGTGAACAATGAGCAGTTCTTC.

The rearrangement links TRBV6-4 to TRBJ2-5, with 7 bases aligning to TRBD2. V shed 3 bases, J shed 3 bases, and the junction held 4 bases outside the gene matches. This CDR3 region has 14 residues. CDR1 MRHNA and CDR2 SNTAGT come from the germline V gene. CDR3 amino acids: CASSERAGEETQYF. In DNA form, the CDR3 reads TGTGCCAGCAGTGAGAGGGCGGGGGAAGAGACCCAGTACTTC.

V and J are TRBV12-3 or TRBV12-4 and TRBJ2-3, with D perhaps matching TRBD2 (5 bases). The ends were cut back, 0 bases at V and 8 bases at J, with 24 bases in the middle. The CDR3 contains 18 residues. CDR3 bases: TGTGCCAGCAGTTTAGCCCTGAGCGGACGGCGCCGAGTGGTTACGCAGTATTTT. Translated, it gives CASSLALSGRRRVVTQYF.

This clonotype was seen more than once but under ten times. This chain connects TRBV7-8 to TRBJ2-7; TRBD1 is a possible D gene (6 bases). The CDR3 is 14 residues long. V was clipped by 2 bases and J by 2 bases, with 10 bases between them. Germline CDR1 SGHVS, CDR2 FQNEAQ. DNA of the CDR3: TGTGCCAGCAGCTTATTTGGACAGACCTACGAGCAGTACTTC. Translating it yields CASSLFGQTYEQYF.

V and J are TRBV6-2 or TRBV6-3 and TRBJ1-5; possibly TRBD1 for D (6 bases). Trimming took off 2 bases at V and 6 bases at J, with 11 bases between the two ends. The CDR3 covers 14 residues. Germline loops: CDR1 MNHEY, CDR2 SVGEGT. The CDR3 loop reads CASSYGGMGQPQHF. CDR3 sequence (DNA): TGTGCCAGCAGTTACGGGGGCATGGGTCAGCCCCAGCATTTT.

The sample holds a few counts of this clonotype. The chain couples TRBV7-9 to TRBJ1-1; D might be TRBD1 (5 bases). Trimming stripped 6 bases from V and 1 base from J, with 6 bases between. Germline V gene sequence: CDR1 SEHNR, CDR2 FQNEAQ (reference sequence). This CDR3 has 12 residues. Here the CDR3 reads CASRTANTEAFF. In DNA, the CDR3 is TGTGCCAGCAGGACAGCGAACACTGAAGCTTTCTTT.

The rearrangement links TRBV12-3 or TRBV12-4 to TRBJ2-1, with TRBD2 matching 11 bases. V lost 9 bases, J lost 10 bases, and 11 bases stayed unmatched. CDR3 length: 14 residues. The CDR3 bases are TGTGCCAGTAAGAAACCGGGACTAGCGGAAGAGCAGTTCTTC. It is translated as CASKKPGLAEEQFF.

This clonotype was observed a handful of times. This sequence joins TRBV28 and TRBJ2-5, with D hard to call. Germline-derived CDR1 and CDR2 are MDHEN and SYDVKM. This CDR3 contains 16 residues. Trimming cost V 2 bases and J 3 bases, with 16 bases left between them. CDR3 amino acids: CASSLPPGRLEETQYF. In DNA form, the CDR3 reads TGTGCCAGCAGTTTACCACCGGGCAGGTTAGAAGAGACCCAGTACTTC.

Worth noting for this clonotype: Possible read error: a much larger clone is one base away. This chain joins TRBV20-1 and TRBJ2-1; D unresolved. The CDR3 is 13 residues long. Germline V CDR1 and CDR2: DFQATT, SNEGSKA (reference sequence). CDR3 sequence (DNA): TGCAGTGCTCTCCGACTGCTATACATTGAGCAGTTCTTC. It codes for CSALRLLYIEQFF.

For the CDR3, the DNA is TGTGCCAGCAGTTTGGGACAGTGGAGTGAGCAGTTCTTC. It is translated as CASSLGQWSEQFF. This chain connects TRBV27 to TRBJ2-1; 7 bases line up with TRBD1. The CDR3 spans 13 residues. Germline CDR1 and CDR2: MNHEY and SMNVEV (reference sequence). J gave up 9 bases and V 3 bases, and 5 bases lay outside the gene matches.

This clonotype was seen more than once but under ten times. V is TRBV7-9 and J is TRBJ2-7; TRBD1 is a possible D gene (5 bases). Germline V gene data show CDR1 as SEHNR and CDR2 as FQNEAQ (reference sequence). V was clipped by 4 bases and J by 2 bases, with 9 bases between them. The CDR3 runs to 13 residues. CDR3 protein: CASSSAGPYEQYF. The DNA of the CDR3 is TGTGCCAGCAGCTCCGCAGGGCCCTACGAGCAGTACTTC. Looking up the rest from reference TRBV7-9 and TRBJ2-7 gives the full variable domain: DTGVSQNPRHKITKRGQNVTFRCDPISEHNRLYWYRQTLGQGPEFLTYFQNEAQLEKSRLLSDRFSAERPKGSFSTLEIQRTEQGDSAMYLCASSSAGPYEQYFGPGTRLTVT.

This clonotype was seen at least ten times. This chain uses TRBV9 with TRBJ2-1; 10 bases agree with TRBD2. Germline CDR1 SGDLS, CDR2 YYNGEE. The junction had 7 bases not matched to a gene; V was cut back by 3 bases and J by 4 bases. The CDR3 runs 16 residues. CDR3 in amino acids: CASSGPAGGVYNEQFF. The CDR3, as DNA: TGTGCCAGCAGCGGACCAGCGGGGGGGGTATACAATGAGCAGTTCTTC.